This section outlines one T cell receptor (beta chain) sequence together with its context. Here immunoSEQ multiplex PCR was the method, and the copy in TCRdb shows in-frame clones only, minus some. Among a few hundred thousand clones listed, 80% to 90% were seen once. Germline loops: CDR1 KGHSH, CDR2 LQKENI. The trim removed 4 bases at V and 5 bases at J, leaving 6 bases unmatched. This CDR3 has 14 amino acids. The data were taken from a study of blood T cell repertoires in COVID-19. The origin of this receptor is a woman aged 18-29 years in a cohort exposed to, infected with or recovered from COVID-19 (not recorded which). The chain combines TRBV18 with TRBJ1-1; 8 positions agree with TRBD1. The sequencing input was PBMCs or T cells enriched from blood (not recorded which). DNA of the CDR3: TGTGCCAGCTCACAAGGGAACAGGGGGACTGAAGCTTTCTTT. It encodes CASSQGNRGTEAFF.